One sample yielded the 26 T cell receptor beta chains listed below, sequenced in a study of OX40 agonist ivuxolimab in advanced cancers. Measured with immunoSEQ multiplex PCR; TCRdb has only the in-frame clones, and not every one. The table lists about 42,000 clones, 70% to 90% of them singletons. The sample here was CD4+ or CD8+ T cells sorted from blood, taken in a trial of the OX40 agonist ivuxolimab. Receptors were obtained from an adult with an advanced solid tumor such as melanoma, head and neck, liver or kidney cancer.

The chain is built from TRBV29-1 and TRBJ2-7; D call uncertain. Germline-derived CDR1 and CDR2 are SQVTM and ANQGSEA. The CDR3 extends over 14 amino acids. V was cut by 0 bases and J by 0 bases, with 9 bases left in between. The CDR3 bases are TGCAGCGTTGAAGATCGAATAAACTCCTACGAGCAGTACTTC. Its protein product is CSVEDRINSYEQYF.

The rearrangement uses TRBV4-3 and TRBJ2-1; D unclear. The length of the CDR3 is 15 residues. The ends were cut back, 0 bases at V and 0 bases at J, with 6 bases in the middle. Germline CDR1 reads LGHNA; CDR2 reads YSLEER. CDR3 nucleotide sequence: TGCGCCAGCAGCCAAGACTTAAACTCCTACAATGAGCAGTTCTTC. Its protein is CASSQDLNSYNEQFF.

V is TRBV7-9 and J is TRBJ1-2; no definite D call. The CDR3 sequence is 13 residues long. Trimming took 7 bases from V and 4 from J, leaving 13 bases between them. Germline V gene sequence: CDR1 SEHNR, CDR2 FQNEAQ (reference sequence). The CDR3 loop reads CASTPSGPYGYTF. The DNA for the CDR3 is TGTGCCAGCACCCCTTCGGGCCCCTATGGCTACACCTTC.

The chain links TRBV4-3 to TRBJ2-7; 11 bases match TRBD1. J lost 2 bases, V lost 4 bases, and 1 base had no gene match. CDR3 length equals 14 residues. Germline assignment: CDR1 LGHNA and CDR2 YSLEER. CDR3 DNA: TGCGCCAGCAGCCCGGGACAGGGGGCCTACGAGCAGTACTTC. Amino acid sequence: CASSPGQGAYEQYF.

V usage is TRBV6-6 and J usage is TRBJ2-1; 7 bases agree with TRBD1. Germline trimming cut 8 bases from V and 4 bases from J; bases unmatched to any gene: 2. The CDR3 runs 12 residues. CDR1 and CDR2 (germline): MNHNY, SVGAGI (reference sequence). This CDR3 reads CASRQGYNEQFF. CDR3 sequence (DNA): TGTGCCAGCCGACAGGGTTACAATGAGCAGTTCTTC.

The chain is built from TRBV6-5 and TRBJ2-5, with D unclear. There are 13 residues in the CDR3. Trimming took off 5 bases at V and 5 bases at J, with 12 bases between the two ends. The germline V gene encodes CDR1 MNHEY and CDR2 SVGAGI. In DNA form, the CDR3 reads TGTGCCAGCAGTCCGGAAGTCGGGGAGACCCAGTACTTC. Encoded protein: CASSPEVGETQYF.

CDR3 sequence reads: CASSLAGGRGNQPQHF. The CDR3 DNA reads as TGTGCCAGCAGCTTGGCTGGAGGGAGGGGGAATCAGCCCCAGCATTTT. This sequence joins TRBV5-6 and TRBJ1-5; D is possibly TRBD1 (6 bases). The V gene lost 0 bases and the J gene lost 4 bases, with 14 bases spanning the gap. Germline values: CDR1 SGHDT, CDR2 YYEEEE. The CDR3 runs to 16 residues.

The V and J genes are TRBV4-1 and TRBJ2-3; 8 nucleotides align to TRBD1. This CDR3 spans 14 amino acids. The trim removed 4 bases at V and 4 bases at J, leaving 4 bases unmatched. The germline CDR1 and CDR2 sequences are MGHRA and YSYEKL. CDR3 in DNA: TGCGCCAGCAGCCCAGGACAGGGAGCAGATACGCAGTATTTT. It encodes CASSPGQGADTQYF.

The chain links TRBV4-2 to TRBJ1-4, with no clear D. V gave up 8 bases and J gave up 3 bases, with 7 bases separating them. The CDR3 consists of 12 residues. The germline V gene encodes CDR1 LGHNA and CDR2 YNFKEQ. The CDR3 loop reads CASRVANEKLFF. The DNA for the CDR3 is TGTGCCAGCCGAGTTGCTAATGAAAAACTGTTTTTT.

The rearrangement uses TRBV29-1 and TRBJ2-7, with D perhaps given as TRBD1 or TRBD2 (5 bases each). CDR1 is SQVTM, CDR2 ANQGSEA, per germline. This CDR3 spans 13 amino acids. For the CDR3, the DNA is TGCAGTGGGAGTCGAGGGGCGGCCTACGAGCAGTACTTC. It is translated as CSGSRGAAYEQYF.

The genes are TRBV7-8 and TRBJ1-5, with D perhaps TRBD1 (5 bases). V was clipped by 5 bases and J by 2 bases, with 13 bases between them. CDR1 SGHVS and CDR2 FQNEAQ come from the germline V gene. This CDR3 comprises 15 residues. CDR3: CASSPGRGGNQPQHF. In DNA form, the CDR3 reads TGTGCCAGCAGCCCTGGGAGGGGAGGCAATCAGCCCCAGCATTTT.

The V call is TRBV28, the J call TRBJ2-5, with a possible D match to TRBD2 (6 bases). The end of the DNA aligns better with TRBJ2-7, so the J call may be wrong. CDR3 length: 14 amino acids. The germline V gene has CDR1 MDHEN and CDR2 SYDVKM. CDR3 loop: CASSFPAGKYEQYF. CDR3 nucleotides: TGTGCCAGCAGTTTCCCGGCGGGGAAGTACGAGCAGTACTTC.

This clone was observed once. At one end, the junction sequence differs from germline, possibly due to a read error. The gene calls are TRBV28 and TRBJ1-1; D is undetermined. Germline values: CDR1 MDHEN, CDR2 SYDVKM. The CDR3 spans 11 residues. CDR3 region: CASSLTTEAFF. The CDR3 nucleotides are TGTGCCAGCAGTTTAACCACTGAGGCTTTCTTT.

The J gene is TRBJ2-1, the V gene TRBV4-1; 8 bases map to TRBD2. The junction had 5 bases not matched to a gene; V was cut back by 0 bases and J by 4 bases. Germline CDR1 MGHRA, CDR2 YSYEKL. The CDR3 extends over 16 amino acids. CDR3: CASSQDRLAQYNEQFF. The CDR3 nucleotides are TGCGCCAGCAGCCAAGACCGACTAGCGCAATACAATGAGCAGTTCTTC.

V usage is TRBV9 and J usage is TRBJ2-7; D ambiguous. The CDR3 has 13 residues. CDR1 and CDR2 (germline): SGDLS, YYNGEE. V was clipped by 3 bases and J by 0 bases, with 7 bases between them. The CDR3 DNA reads TGTGCCAGCAGCGATCCCTACTCCTACGAGCAGTACTTC. Its translation: CASSDPYSYEQYF.

This sequence joins TRBV11-2 and TRBJ2-5; TRBD2 matches at 8 bases. With 7 bases clipped from V and 1 base from J, the junction kept 8 bases outside the gene matches. Per germline, CDR1 SGHAT and CDR2 FQNNGV. This CDR3 comprises 15 residues. As DNA, the CDR3 is TGTGCCAGCAAGCAAGGTCTAGCGGGCCAAGAGACCCAGTACTTC. Protein product: CASKQGLAGQETQYF.

DNA for the CDR3: TGTGCCAGCAGCTTCCCCAGTAATTTCTACGAGCAGTACTTC. Translating gives CASSFPSNFYEQYF. The V and J genes are TRBV7-2 and TRBJ2-7; D is unclear. Deletions cut 3 bases from V and 3 bases from J, with 12 bases between. This CDR3 has 14 residues. Germline V gene lookup returns CDR1 SGHTA and CDR2 FQGNSA.

This chain uses TRBV4-1 with TRBJ2-5; D unclear. V lost 2 bases, J lost 1 base, and 11 bases lay in between. The CDR3 extends over 15 amino acids. Per the germline V gene, CDR1 is MGHRA and CDR2 is YSYEKL. The CDR3 sequence is CASSQRHLVQETQYF. The CDR3 bases are TGCGCCAGCAGCCAACGGCACCTAGTCCAAGAGACCCAGTACTTC.

The chain links TRBV7-9 to TRBJ1-6; D not certain. Per germline, CDR1 SEHNR and CDR2 FQNEAQ (reference sequence). CDR3 length equals 12 residues. Trimming removed 1 base from V and 9 bases from J, with 4 bases in between. The CDR3 nucleotides are TGTGCCAGCAGCTTAGGGGGTTCACCCCTCCACTTT. Translated, it gives CASSLGGSPLHF.

The chain has TRBV7-9 and TRBJ1-2; D is ambiguous. V lost 2 bases and J lost 3, with 10 bases in between. Germline V CDR1 and CDR2: SEHNR, FQNEAQ (reference sequence). The CDR3 has 14 amino acids. CDR3 in amino acids: CASSLIKGDYGYTF. The CDR3 bases are TGTGCCAGCAGCTTAATCAAGGGAGACTATGGCTACACCTTC.

The CDR3 nucleotides are TGTGCCAGTTTAGCCGAGTACCAAGAGACCCAGTACTTC. Translated, it gives CASLAEYQETQYF. This chain uses TRBV6-1 with TRBJ2-5; D remains unclear. V dropped 9 bases and J dropped 0 bases, with 11 bases sitting between them. This CDR3 region has 13 residues. Germline V lookup: CDR1 MNHNS, CDR2 SASEGT.

V is TRBV11-2 and J is TRBJ1-6; D not resolved. This CDR3 is built from 14 residues. V was cut by 6 bases and J by 8 bases, with 14 bases left in between. Germline V gives CDR1 SGHAT, CDR2 FQNNGV. CDR3 region: CASRLGLSYSPLHF. The CDR3 DNA reads as TGTGCCAGCAGACTTGGCCTCTCGTATTCACCCCTCCACTTT.

The chain combines TRBV29-1 with TRBJ2-3, with 9 bases aligning to TRBD1. The CDR3 length is 15 residues. After removal of 5 bases from V and 4 bases from J, the junction contained 10 bases not matched to a gene. Germline CDR1 SQVTM, CDR2 ANQGSEA. CDR3 sequence: CSVPRGQGEPDTQYF. CDR3 nucleotide sequence: TGCAGCGTTCCAAGGGGACAGGGAGAACCAGATACGCAGTATTTT.

This chain uses TRBV9 with TRBJ2-3; TRBD2 aligns across 9 bases. From germline, CDR1 is SGDLS and CDR2 YYNGEE. The V gene end was trimmed by 0 bases and the J gene end by 1 base; junction bases not matched to a gene: 15. The CDR3 length is 20 residues. This CDR3 is CASSVAASGAQGGGTDTQYF. The CDR3 region has the DNA TGTGCCAGCAGCGTAGCGGCTAGCGGGGCACAGGGAGGGGGCACAGATACGCAGTATTTT.

This clone has just a few counts. An end of the junction does not agree with germline; a read error may underlie this. The chain carries TRBV6-1 and TRBJ2-7; D gene unclear. CDR3 length equals 16 residues. CDR1 and CDR2 from the germline V gene are MNHNS and SASEGT. The DNA of the CDR3 is TGTGCCATCAGTGAATTGGGTCCGTCCGGCTCCTACGAGCAGTACTTC. The encoded protein is CAISELGPSGSYEQYF.

This chain connects TRBV7-9 to TRBJ2-1; D uncertain. The germline V gene encodes CDR1 SEHNR and CDR2 FQNEAQ (reference sequence). The V and J ends lost 1 base and 1 base respectively, with 8 bases between them. The length of the CDR3 is 15 residues. The CDR3 here is CASSLGLGSYNEQFF. The CDR3 nucleotides read TGTGCCAGCAGCTTAGGTCTCGGTTCCTACAATGAGCAGTTCTTC.